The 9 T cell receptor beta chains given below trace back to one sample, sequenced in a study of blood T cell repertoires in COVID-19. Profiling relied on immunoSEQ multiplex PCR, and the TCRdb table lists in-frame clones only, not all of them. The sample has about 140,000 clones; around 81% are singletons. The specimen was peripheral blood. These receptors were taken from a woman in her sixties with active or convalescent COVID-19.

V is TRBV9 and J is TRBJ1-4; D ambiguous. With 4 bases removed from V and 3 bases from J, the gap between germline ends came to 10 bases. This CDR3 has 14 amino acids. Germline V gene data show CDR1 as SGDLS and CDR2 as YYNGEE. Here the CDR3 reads CASSRGRANEKLFF. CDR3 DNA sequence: TGTGCCAGCAGCCGTGGGCGAGCTAATGAAAAACTGTTTTTT.

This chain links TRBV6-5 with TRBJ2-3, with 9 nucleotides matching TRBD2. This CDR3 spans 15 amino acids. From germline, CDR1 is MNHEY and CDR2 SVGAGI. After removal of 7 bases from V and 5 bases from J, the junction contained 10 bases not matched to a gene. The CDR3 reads CASKTGGGAVDTQYF. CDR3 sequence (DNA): TGTGCCAGCAAAACAGGCGGGGGGGCCGTAGATACGCAGTATTTT.

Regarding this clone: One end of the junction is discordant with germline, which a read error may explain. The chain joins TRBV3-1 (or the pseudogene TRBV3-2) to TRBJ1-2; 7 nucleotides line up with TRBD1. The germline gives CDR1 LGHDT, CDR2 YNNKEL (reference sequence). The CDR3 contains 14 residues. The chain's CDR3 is CASSQDLDRTRSYF. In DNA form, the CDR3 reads TGTGCCAGCAGCCAGGATTTGGACAGGACCCGAAGTTACTTC.

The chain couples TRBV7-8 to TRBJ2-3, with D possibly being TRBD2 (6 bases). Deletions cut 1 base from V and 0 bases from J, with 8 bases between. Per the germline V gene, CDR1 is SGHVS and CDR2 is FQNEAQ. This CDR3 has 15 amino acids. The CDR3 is CASSLVGGSTDTQYF. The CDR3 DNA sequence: TGTGCCAGCAGCTTAGTTGGGGGGAGCACAGATACGCAGTATTTT.

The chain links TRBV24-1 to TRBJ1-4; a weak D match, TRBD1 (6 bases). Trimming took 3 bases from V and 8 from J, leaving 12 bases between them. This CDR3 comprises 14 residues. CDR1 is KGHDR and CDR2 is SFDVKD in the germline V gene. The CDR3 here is CATSDPNRAEKLFF. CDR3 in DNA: TGTGCCACCAGTGATCCCAACAGGGCCGAAAAACTGTTTTTT.

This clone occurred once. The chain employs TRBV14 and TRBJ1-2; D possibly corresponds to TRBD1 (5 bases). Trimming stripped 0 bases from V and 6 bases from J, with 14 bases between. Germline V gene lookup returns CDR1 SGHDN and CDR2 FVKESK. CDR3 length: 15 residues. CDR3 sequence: CASSQDKGPYHGYTF. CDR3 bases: TGTGCCAGCAGCCAAGACAAGGGGCCCTATCATGGCTACACCTTC.

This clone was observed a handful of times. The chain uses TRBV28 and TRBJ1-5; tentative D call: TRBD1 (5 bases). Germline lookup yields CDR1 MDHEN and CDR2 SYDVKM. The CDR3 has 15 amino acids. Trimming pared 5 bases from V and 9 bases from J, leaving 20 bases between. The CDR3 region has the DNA TGTGCCAGCAGTACGCGAAGGGGTCAATCATCGCCCCAGCATTTT. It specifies CASSTRRGQSSPQHF.

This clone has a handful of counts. CDR3 sequence reads: CASTREDQPQHF. In DNA form, the CDR3 reads TGCGCCAGCACAAGGGAGGATCAGCCCCAGCATTTT. The V and J genes are TRBV5-1 and TRBJ1-5, with D uncertain. Germline V gene lookup returns CDR1 SGHRS and CDR2 YFSETQ. V gave up 6 bases and J gave up 5 bases, with 9 bases separating them. This CDR3 contains 12 residues.

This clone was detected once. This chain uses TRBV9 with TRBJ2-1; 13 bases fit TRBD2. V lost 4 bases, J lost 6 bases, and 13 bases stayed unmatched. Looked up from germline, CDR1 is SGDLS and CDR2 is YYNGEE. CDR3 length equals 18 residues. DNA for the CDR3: TGTGCCAGCAGCCAACTAGCGGGAGGGCCTCCTACTATCAATGAGCAGTTCTTC. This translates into CASSQLAGGPPTINEQFF.